This is a list of T cell receptor beta chains from one sample in a study of T cells in Graves' hyperthyroidism and ophthalmopathy. A single record per CDR3 protein comes from TCRdb applying MiXCR to the multiplex PCR reads. The table lists 400,000 or so distinct CDR3 sequences, roughly 15% of them singletons. Material for sequencing was blood. These TCRs come from a woman aged 60-75 years with Graves' ophthalmopathy. The CDR3 runs from the conserved cysteine through the conserved F or W. Each record gives: D gene, clone size, V gene, J gene, CDR3 protein, CDR3 DNA. The D gene is left open where the match is weak. Not all rows give a size; the values are once, few, many and, for expanded clones, a class.

TRBD1	NA	TRBV19	TRBJ1-1	CASSMGTRDRGRGTEAFF	TGTGCCAGTAGTATGGGTACAAGGGACAGGGGCCGCGGCACTGAAGCTTTCTTT
TRBD2	many	TRBV7-2	TRBJ2-1	CASSLAGGPHEQFF	TGTGCCAGCAGCTTGGCGGGAGGGCCCCATGAGCAGTTCTTC
TRBD1	NA	TRBV29-1	TRBJ2-2	CSGGQGMDTGELFF	TGCAGCGGGGGACAGGGTATGGACACCGGGGAGCTGTTTTTT
NA	few	TRBV5-1	TRBJ2-3	CASAPSRAYDTQYF	TGCGCCAGCGCCCCTTCTAGGGCCTACGATACGCAGTATTTT
TRBD2	NA	TRBV5-5	TRBJ2-7	CAGSLPSGVTYEQYF	TGTGCCGGCAGCTTACCTAGCGGGGTCACCTACGAGCAGTACTTC
TRBD1	NA	TRBV6-1	TRBJ2-1	CASSLSPGTVNEQFF	TGTGCCAGCAGTCTAAGCCCCGGGACAGTCAATGAGCAGTTCTTC
TRBD2	many	TRBV28	TRBJ2-1	CASSLPSGNGYNEQFF	TGTGCCAGCAGTTTACCTAGCGGGAACGGCTACAATGAGCAGTTCTTC
TRBD1	many	TRBV7-9	TRBJ2-7	CASSLSTGDSYEQYF	TGTGCCAGCAGCCTTTCGACAGGGGACTCGTACGAGCAGTACTTC
NA	many	TRBV7-8	TRBJ1-6	CASSGNNSPLHF	TGTGCCAGCAGCGGAAATAATTCACCCCTCCACTTT
NA	NA	TRBV3-1	TRBJ2-3	CASSQPVAGHTQYF	TGTGCCAGCAGCCAGCCGGTGGCGGGACATACGCAGTATTTT
NA	few	TRBV20-1	TRBJ2-1	CSAPLWGNEQFF	NA
NA	NA	TRBV28	TRBJ1-4	CASSFLDTASTNEKLFF	TGTGCCAGCAGTTTTTTGGACACGGCGTCAACTAATGAAAAACTGTTTTTT
TRBD2	NA	TRBV11-2	TRBJ2-1	CASSLVGAGGLGEQFF	TGTGCCAGCAGCTTAGTTGGCGCGGGAGGACTGGGGGAGCAGTTCTTC
TRBD2	many	TRBV5-8	TRBJ2-3	CASRNLAGGGADTQYF	TGTGCCAGCAGAAATCTAGCGGGAGGAGGAGCAGATACGCAGTATTTT
TRBD2	few	TRBV7-9	TRBJ2-1	CASSPGLAGRGWFF	TGTGCCAGCAGCCCCGGACTAGCGGGTAGGGGGTGGTTCTTC
NA	many	TRBV5-1	TRBJ2-1	CASSLGAAGENEQFF	TGCGCCAGCAGCTTGGGGGCGGCAGGCGAGAATGAGCAGTTCTTC
TRBD2	few	TRBV6-4	TRBJ2-1	CASALTSGTFNEQFF	TGTGCCAGCGCCCTTACTAGCGGGACCTTCAATGAGCAGTTCTTC
TRBD2	NA	TRBV11-2	TRBJ2-1	CASSSGLAGYNGQFF	TGTGCCAGCAGCTCGGGACTAGCGGGGTACAATGGGCAGTTCTTC
NA	many	TRBV28	TRBJ2-5	CASRRTSPQETQYF	TGTGCCAGCAGACGGACGTCCCCCCAAGAGACCCAGTACTTC
NA	many	TRBV3-1	TRBJ1-5	CASSQSGVAQNQPQHF	TGTGCCAGCAGCCAATCAGGTGTGGCACAAAATCAGCCCCAGCATTTT
NA	few	TRBV7-9	TRBJ1-2	CASSLDGWVGYGYTF	TGTGCCAGCAGCTTAGATGGATGGGTGGGATATGGCTACACCTTC
TRBD2	few	TRBV24-1	TRBJ2-1	CATSDRIAGVREQFF	TGTGCCACCAGTGATCGAATAGCGGGAGTCCGCGAGCAGTTCTTC
TRBD2	NA	TRBV19	TRBJ2-1	CASRWTSGSGYNEQFF	TGTGCCAGTAGGTGGACTAGCGGGAGCGGGTACAATGAGCAGTTCTTC
NA	many	TRBV24-1	TRBJ2-1	CATDSMRDTEQFF	TGTGCCACCGATTCGATGCGTGACACTGAGCAGTTCTTC
NA	few	TRBV27	TRBJ2-7	CASNLGGEQYF	TGTGCCAGCAACCTAGGGGGAGAGCAGTACTTC
NA	NA	TRBV5-4	TRBJ1-1	CASSRDLGTEAFF	TGTGCCAGCAGCAGGGACTTGGGCACTGAAGCTTTCTTT
NA	few	TRBV11-2	TRBJ1-2	CASSLDRVGGYTF	TGTGCCAGCAGCTTAGATCGAGTCGGTGGCTACACCTTC
NA	many	TRBV12-3/TRBV12-4	TRBJ2-5	CASSFGSQETQYF	TGTGCCAGCAGCTTCGGGTCGCAAGAGACCCAGTACTTC
TRBD1	many	TRBV6-1	TRBJ2-1	CASSEWDRGSNEQFF	TGTGCCAGCAGTGAATGGGACAGGGGGTCTAATGAGCAGTTCTTC
TRBD2	many	TRBV6-1	TRBJ2-1	CASSVLTSGNEQFF	TGTGCCAGCAGTGTGCTGACTAGCGGCAATGAGCAGTTCTTC